This is a list of T cell receptor beta chains from one sample in a study of early T cells in non-severe SARS-CoV-2 infection. TCRdb re-called the 5' RACE reads with MiXCR, one entry per CDR3 protein. The sample has tens of thousands of distinct CDR3 sequences, around 11% seen once; the top ten hold approximately 2.6%. Sequencing used whole blood, obtained at baseline. These receptors all stem from an adult who was a healthcare worker with PCR-confirmed SARS-CoV-2 infection or an uninfected control (not recorded which). Each CDR3 is given with its conserved first and last residue. The order of the fields is J gene, clone size, D gene, V gene, CDR3 DNA, CDR3 protein. The D gene is left open where the match is weak. Clone size is shown for a subset of rows, as once, few, many or a class of expanded clone.

J gene: TRBJ2-7
clone size: .
D gene: .
V gene: TRBV12-3/TRBV12-4
CDR3 DNA: TGTGCCAGCAGTTCGCAAGGACGGGGTACCTACGAGCAGTACTTC
CDR3 protein: CASSSQGRGTYEQYF

J gene: TRBJ1-6
clone size: .
D gene: .
V gene: TRBV28
CDR3 DNA: TGTGCCAGCAGTTGGTCAGGCCGGAATTCACCCCTCCACTTT
CDR3 protein: CASSWSGRNSPLHF

J gene: TRBJ1-5
clone size: many
D gene: .
V gene: TRBV20-1
CDR3 DNA: TGCAGTGCTGGGGGGCAGTCTTATCAGCCCCAGCATTTT
CDR3 protein: CSAGGQSYQPQHF

J gene: TRBJ2-1
clone size: .
D gene: TRBD2
V gene: TRBV28
CDR3 DNA: TGTGCCAGCAGCCCTCTCGGGGGGGCCTCCAATGAGCAGTTCTTC
CDR3 protein: CASSPLGGASNEQFF

J gene: TRBJ1-2
clone size: many
D gene: TRBD1
V gene: TRBV29-1
CDR3 DNA: TGCAGCTCACGGACAGGGGAGAACTATGGCTACACCTTC
CDR3 protein: CSSRTGENYGYTF

J gene: TRBJ2-4
clone size: few
D gene: .
V gene: TRBV11-2
CDR3 DNA: TGTGCCAGCAGCTTAGGGTCAGGAGGCTGGGACATTCAGTACTTC
CDR3 protein: CASSLGSGGWDIQYF

J gene: TRBJ1-5
clone size: .
D gene: .
V gene: TRBV7-8
CDR3 DNA: TGTGCCTCTATGGACGGTAGCAATCAGCCCCAGCATTTT
CDR3 protein: CASMDGSNQPQHF

J gene: TRBJ2-1
clone size: many
D gene: .
V gene: TRBV5-1
CDR3 DNA: TGCGCCAGCAGACCCCGGACAGAAGCTTACAATGAGCAGTTCTTC
CDR3 protein: CASRPRTEAYNEQFF

J gene: TRBJ1-3
clone size: many
D gene: .
V gene: TRBV7-9
CDR3 DNA: TGTGCCAGCAGCTCTCGGACGGGGAGCTCTGGAAACACCATATATTTT
CDR3 protein: CASSSRTGSSGNTIYF

J gene: TRBJ2-1
clone size: few
D gene: .
V gene: TRBV28
CDR3 DNA: TGTGCCAGCAGATTACCCCTGGGGGTGGACTACAATGAGCAGTTCTTC
CDR3 protein: CASRLPLGVDYNEQFF

J gene: TRBJ2-3
clone size: few
D gene: TRBD1
V gene: TRBV11-2
CDR3 DNA: TGTGCCAGCAGCTTACGGGGACAGGGGGTGTTCGATACGCAGTATTTT
CDR3 protein: CASSLRGQGVFDTQYF

J gene: TRBJ1-1
clone size: few
D gene: .
V gene: TRBV7-9
CDR3 DNA: TGTGCCAGCAGCTTACATGGGGGGGCTGAAGCTTTCTTT
CDR3 protein: CASSLHGGAEAFF

J gene: TRBJ2-2
clone size: few
D gene: TRBD2
V gene: TRBV12-3/TRBV12-4
CDR3 DNA: TGTGCCAGCAGTTTTGGGGGACTAGCGCCGAACACCGGGGAGCTGTTTTTT
CDR3 protein: CASSFGGLAPNTGELFF

J gene: TRBJ2-5
clone size: .
D gene: TRBD1
V gene: TRBV6-6
CDR3 DNA: TGTGCCAGCAGCCAAGACAGGGTTAAAGAGACCCAGTACTTC
CDR3 protein: CASSQDRVKETQYF

J gene: TRBJ2-2
clone size: few
D gene: .
V gene: TRBV15
CDR3 DNA: TGTGCCACCAGCAGAGAAAGGGTGGGCGGGGAGCTGTTTTTT
CDR3 protein: CATSRERVGGELFF

J gene: TRBJ1-1
clone size: few
D gene: .
V gene: TRBV29-1
CDR3 DNA: TGCAGCGTTCTCGTAGGGGCTGGCACTGAAGCTTTCTTT
CDR3 protein: CSVLVGAGTEAFF

J gene: TRBJ1-5
clone size: many
D gene: .
V gene: TRBV6-5
CDR3 DNA: TGTGCCAGCAGCCCCCAGGGAAAACAGCCCCAGCATTTT
CDR3 protein: CASSPQGKQPQHF

J gene: TRBJ1-5
clone size: many
D gene: .
V gene: TRBV28
CDR3 DNA: TGTGCCAGCAGTTCCACCGGACAACTCAATCAGCCCCAGCATTTT
CDR3 protein: CASSSTGQLNQPQHF

J gene: TRBJ1-6
clone size: .
D gene: .
V gene: TRBV6-1
CDR3 DNA: TGTGCCAGCAGTGAATGGTACACCTCGGATAATTCACCCCTCCACTTT
CDR3 protein: CASSEWYTSDNSPLHF

J gene: TRBJ1-5
clone size: .
D gene: .
V gene: TRBV20-1
CDR3 DNA: TGCAGTGCTGGAAGCCGCGTGACAAGGAAGGGTAGCAATCAGCCCCAGCATTTT
CDR3 protein: CSAGSRVTRKGSNQPQHF

J gene: TRBJ1-6
clone size: many
D gene: TRBD1
V gene: TRBV6-6
CDR3 DNA: TGTGCCAGCAGAACAGGGGTTTCACCCCTCCACTTT
CDR3 protein: CASRTGVSPLHF

J gene: TRBJ1-2
clone size: .
D gene: .
V gene: TRBV29-1
CDR3 DNA: TGCAGCGCAACCCAGGGGACAAACTATGGCTACACCTTC
CDR3 protein: CSATQGTNYGYTF

J gene: TRBJ1-1
clone size: few
D gene: .
V gene: TRBV24-1
CDR3 DNA: TGTGCCACCAGTGATACCCAGGGTGGCGGCGCTTTCTTT
CDR3 protein: CATSDTQGGGAFF

J gene: TRBJ2-2
clone size: few
D gene: .
V gene: TRBV7-9
CDR3 DNA: TGTGCCAGCAGCTCGCCGGACAGCACCGGGGAGCTGTTTTTT
CDR3 protein: CASSSPDSTGELFF

J gene: TRBJ2-2
clone size: few
D gene: .
V gene: TRBV15
CDR3 DNA: TGTGCCACCAGCAGAGATAGCGTGGGGGCGTACACCGGGGAGCTGTTTTTT
CDR3 protein: CATSRDSVGAYTGELFF

J gene: TRBJ2-2
clone size: .
D gene: .
V gene: TRBV6-5
CDR3 DNA: TGTGCCAGCAGTTACGATCATACGAACACCGGGGAGCTGTTTTTT
CDR3 protein: CASSYDHTNTGELFF